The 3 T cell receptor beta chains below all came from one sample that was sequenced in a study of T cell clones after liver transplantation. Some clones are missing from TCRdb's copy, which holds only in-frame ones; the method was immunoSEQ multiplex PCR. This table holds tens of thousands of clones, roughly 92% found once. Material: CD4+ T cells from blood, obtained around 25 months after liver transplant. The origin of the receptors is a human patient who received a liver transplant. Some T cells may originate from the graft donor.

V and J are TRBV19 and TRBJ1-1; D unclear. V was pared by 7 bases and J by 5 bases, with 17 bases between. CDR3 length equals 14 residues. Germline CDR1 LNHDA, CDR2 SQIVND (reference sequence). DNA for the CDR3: TGTGCCAGTACTACTGGGGTGCAGGCGACTGAAGCTTTCTTT. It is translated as CASTTGVQATEAFF. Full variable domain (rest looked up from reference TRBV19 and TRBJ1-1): DGGITQSPKYLFRKEGQNVTLSCEQNLNHDAMYWYRQDPGQGLRLIYYSQIVNDFQKGDIAEGYSVSREKKESFPLTVTSAQKNPTAFYLCASTTGVQATEAFFGQGTRLTVV.

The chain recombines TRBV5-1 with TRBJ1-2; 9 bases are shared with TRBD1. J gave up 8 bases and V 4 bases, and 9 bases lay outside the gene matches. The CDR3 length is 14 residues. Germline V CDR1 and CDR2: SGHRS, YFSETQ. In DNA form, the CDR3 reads TGCGCCAGCAGCGAGGGACAGGGAGATAGAGGCTACACCTTC. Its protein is CASSEGQGDRGYTF.

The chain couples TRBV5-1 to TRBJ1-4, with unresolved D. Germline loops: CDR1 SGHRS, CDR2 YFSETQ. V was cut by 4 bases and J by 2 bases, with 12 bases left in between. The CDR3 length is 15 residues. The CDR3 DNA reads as TGCGCCAGCAGCATCGGACCGAACACTAATGAAAAACTGTTTTTT. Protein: CASSIGPNTNEKLFF.